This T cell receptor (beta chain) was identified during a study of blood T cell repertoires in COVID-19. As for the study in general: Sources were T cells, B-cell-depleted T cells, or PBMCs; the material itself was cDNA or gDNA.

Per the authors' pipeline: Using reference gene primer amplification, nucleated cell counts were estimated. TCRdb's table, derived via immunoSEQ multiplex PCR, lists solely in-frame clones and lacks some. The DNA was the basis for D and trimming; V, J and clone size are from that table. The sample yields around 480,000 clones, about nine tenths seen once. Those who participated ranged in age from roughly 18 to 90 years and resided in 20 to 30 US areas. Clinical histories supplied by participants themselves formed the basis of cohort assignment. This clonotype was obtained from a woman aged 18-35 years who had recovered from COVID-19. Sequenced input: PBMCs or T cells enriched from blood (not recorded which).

Here the CDR3 DNA reads TGTGCCAGCAAGACTAGCGGAACCACAGATACGCAGTATTTT. Translation: CASKTSGTTDTQYF. The chain uses TRBV2 and TRBJ2-3; TRBD2 agrees at 9 bases. Per germline, CDR1 SNHLY and CDR2 FYNNEI. V was clipped by 7 bases and J by 2 bases; unmatched bases: 4. The CDR3 runs 14 residues. The whole variable domain, filled in from reference TRBV2 and TRBJ2-3, reads EPEVTQTPSHQVTQMGQEVILRCVPISNHLYFYWYRQILGQKVEFLVSFYNNEISEKSEIFDDQFSVERPDGSNFTLKIRSTKLEDSAMYFCASKTSGTTDTQYFGPGTRLTVL.